This T cell receptor (beta chain) was retrieved from a study of T-cell memory formation after mild COVID-19. Findings of the study overall: Memory from before infection featured some responding clones, which suggests cross-reactive memory joined. Clones contracting over day 15 to 85 were CD4/CD8 balanced, with later expanders leaning CD4+. Specificity for SARS-CoV-2 was not confirmed among the second-wave clones peaking on day 37.

Via MiXCR, TCRdb re-called the 5' RACE reads, giving one row per CDR3 protein. The sample consists of 300,000 to 350,000 distinct CDR3 sequences, less than 20% of them appearing once. This clonotype was seen a few times. Its target is unknown. Trimming took 6 bases from V and 2 from J, leaving 11 bases between them. CDR3 length: 14 residues. Germline V gives CDR1 LNHNV, CDR2 YYDKDF (reference sequence). Source material: PBMCs or a T cell subset sorted from them (not recorded which). The chain joins TRBV15 to TRBJ1-5, with no clear D. The clonotype originates from a man aged 18 to 30 who had mild COVID-19 (a few samples of this study predate the infection). Cell type and time point are not known. CDR3 coding DNA: TGTGCCACCAGTGCCGGGAGCGGCAATCAGCCCCAGCATTTT. It translates to CATSAGSGNQPQHF.